A selection of T cell receptor beta chains follows, all from one sample in a study of T cell responses to AZD1222 COVID-19 vaccine. Method: immunoSEQ multiplex PCR; TCRdb's copy keeps in-frame clones and lacks some. Seen here are roughly 100,000 clones, 89% observed once, and the top ten hold 1.5% to 2%. Sequences were derived from peripheral blood, sampled on day 0 of AZD1222 vaccination. These receptors all come from an adult in good health. The CDR3 runs from the conserved cysteine through the conserved F or W. Each record gives: clone size, D gene, J gene, V gene, CDR3 protein, CDR3 DNA. The D gene is left open where the match is weak. Where a row states a size, it is once, few, many or the class of an expanded clone; other rows omit it.

. . TRBJ1-5 TRBV6-6 CASRGQLNSNQPQHF TGTGCCAGCAGAGGACAGTTGAATAGCAATCAGCCCCAGCATTTT
few . TRBJ1-1 TRBV4-3 CASSLSARGTTEAFF TGCGCCAGCAGCCTGTCTGCTCGCGGTACGACTGAAGCTTTCTTT
once . TRBJ1-1 TRBV4-1 CASSQDWGNTEAFF TGCGCCAGCAGCCAAGACTGGGGGAACACTGAAGCTTTCTTT
. . TRBJ2-2 TRBV11-3 CASSETRGFAGELFF TGTGCCAGCAGCGAGACCCGGGGGTTCGCCGGGGAGCTGTTTTTT
. . TRBJ1-4 TRBV13 CASSLGGEFNEKLFF TGTGCCAGCAGCTTGGGAGGGGAATTTAATGAAAAACTGTTTTTT
. . TRBJ2-7 TRBV7-8 CASSLLGGGSSYEQYF TGTGCCAGCAGCTTACTGGGGGGCGGTAGCTCCTACGAGCAGTACTTC
. . TRBJ2-7 TRBV9 CASSPYTSHYEQYF TGTGCCAGCAGCCCATACACCAGTCACTACGAGCAGTACTTC
. . TRBJ1-2 TRBV19 CATIASGVVYTF TGTGCCACCATAGCTTCGGGAGTAGTCTACACCTTC
. . TRBJ1-2 TRBV9 CASSENLYTGNYGYTF TGTGCCAGCAGCGAAAATCTGTACACAGGGAACTATGGCTACACCTTC
. . TRBJ1-2 TRBV24-1 CATSGWDGYTF TGTGCCACCAGTGGATGGGATGGCTACACCTTC
once . TRBJ2-2 TRBV6-2/TRBV6-3 CASSLDGTNTGELFF TGTGCCAGCAGTTTGGACGGTACGAACACCGGGGAGCTGTTTTTT
. . TRBJ2-1 TRBV28 CASRSGTTTYNEQFF TGTGCCAGCAGATCCGGGACAACTACCTACAATGAGCAGTTCTTC
. TRBD2 TRBJ2-1 TRBV28 CASRVREVRLWSSYNEQFF TGTGCCAGCAGGGTACGGGAGGTGCGCTTATGGAGCTCCTACAATGAGCAGTTCTTC
. . TRBJ1-5 TRBV10-3 CAIRGDINQPQHF TGTGCCATCAGGGGGGACATAAATCAGCCCCAGCATTTT
. TRBD2 TRBJ2-3 TRBV7-3 CASSGSGLATDTQYF TGTGCCAGCTCGGGGTCGGGACTAGCGACAGATACGCAGTATTTT
. . TRBJ2-7 TRBV19 CASSIQSGLSYEQYF TGTGCCAGTAGTATCCAATCGGGACTCTCCTACGAGCAGTACTTC
. . TRBJ1-2 TRBV12-3/TRBV12-4 CASSFAAGRGNTF TGTGCCAGCAGTTTCGCGGCAGGCCGGGGGAACACCTTC
. TRBD2 TRBJ2-1 TRBV7-9 CASSSRLAGGVGTEQFF TGTGCCAGCAGCTCCCGACTAGCGGGGGGCGTCGGAACTGAGCAGTTCTTC
once . TRBJ2-2 TRBV19 CASSTQVTGELFF TGTGCCAGTAGTACCCAGGTCACCGGGGAGCTGTTTTTT
. TRBD1 TRBJ1-2 TRBV9 CASSARTGIGYTF TGTGCCAGCAGCGCAAGGACAGGGATCGGCTACACCTTC
. TRBD2 TRBJ2-7 TRBV19 CASSTSGGSREQYF TGTGCCAGTTCGACTAGCGGGGGGTCGAGGGAGCAGTACTTC
once TRBD2 TRBJ2-7 TRBV15 CATSRDDGGISYEQYF TGTGCCACCAGCAGAGATGACGGGGGGATTTCCTACGAGCAGTACTTC
. TRBD1 TRBJ1-2 TRBV30 CAWAAGTGVRYTF TGTGCCTGGGCTGCCGGGACAGGGGTTCGCTACACCTTC
. TRBD1 TRBJ1-5 TRBV5-6 CASSSRVNRGGQPQHF TGTGCCAGCAGCTCCCGAGTAAACAGGGGCGGTCAGCCCCAGCATTTT
. . TRBJ2-7 TRBV28 CASSLFRDSLNYEQYF TGTGCCAGCAGTTTGTTCCGGGACTCGTTAAACTACGAGCAGTACTTC
. TRBD1 TRBJ1-1 TRBV16 CASSLGGQGSFSEAFF TGTGCCAGCAGCCTAGGGGGACAGGGCTCCTTTTCTGAAGCTTTCTTT
. TRBD1 TRBJ1-1 TRBV6-5 CASSYGDRGDTEAFF TGTGCCAGCAGTTACGGCGACAGGGGAGACACTGAAGCTTTCTTT
. TRBD1 TRBJ1-3 TRBV2 CASSGDRWGGNTIYF TGTGCCAGCAGCGGGGACAGGTGGGGTGGAAACACCATATATTTT
few TRBD1 TRBJ1-5 TRBV20-1 CSASGADRVGQPQHF TGCAGTGCTAGTGGGGCAGACAGGGTAGGTCAGCCCCAGCATTTT
. TRBD2 TRBJ2-1 TRBV7-2 CASSLQAGGPPYNEQFF TGTGCCAGCAGCCTCCAAGCGGGGGGGCCCCCCTACAATGAGCAGTTCTTC
. . TRBJ1-3 TRBV6-5 CASSYSLSSGNTIYF TGTGCCAGCAGTTACTCCCTGTCCTCTGGAAACACCATATATTTT
few . TRBJ2-1 TRBV9 CASSVAMIDLPGEQFF TGTGCCAGCAGCGTAGCTATGATAGACCTCCCTGGTGAGCAGTTCTTC
few . TRBJ1-2 TRBV19 CASSTPMGYTF TGTGCCAGTAGTACACCTATGGGCTACACCTTC
. . TRBJ2-7 TRBV4-3 CASSQDRDFSYEQYF TGCGCCAGCAGCCAAGATCGTGATTTCTCCTACGAGCAGTACTTC
. . TRBJ2-3 TRBV29-1 CSVGWGEADTQYF TGCAGCGTTGGCTGGGGGGAGGCAGATACGCAGTATTTT
once . TRBJ1-6 TRBV21-1 CASSKEGGTGINSPLHF TGTGCCAGCAGCAAAGAGGGTGGGACAGGGATAAATTCACCCCTCCACTTT
. . TRBJ1-5 TRBV9 CASSVGGNSNQPQHF TGTGCCAGCAGCGTAGGGGGAAATAGCAATCAGCCCCAGCATTTT
. TRBD1 TRBJ1-5 TRBV9 CASSVGGDRNQPQHF TGTGCCAGCAGCGTAGGGGGGGACAGAAATCAGCCCCAGCATTTT
. . TRBJ2-2 TRBV2 CASSERPTGELFF TGTGCCAGCAGTGAGCGACCCACCGGGGAGCTGTTTTTT
. TRBD1 TRBJ1-5 TRBV27 CASSLQGVHQPQHF TGTGCCAGCAGCTTACAGGGGGTCCATCAGCCCCAGCATTTT
. TRBD1 TRBJ2-7 TRBV10-3 CAIAIRGSALYEQYF TGTGCCATCGCGATCAGGGGGTCCGCCCTTTACGAGCAGTACTTC
. . TRBJ1-5 TRBV30 CAWRAGRRADSNQPQHF TGTGCCTGGAGAGCTGGAAGAAGAGCGGATAGCAATCAGCCCCAGCATTTT
once . TRBJ2-3 TRBV7-9 CASSSPAVSTDTQYF TGTGCCAGCAGCTCCCCAGCGGTAAGCACAGATACGCAGTATTTT
. . TRBJ1-1 TRBV6-5 CASIGISEAFF TGTGCCAGCATAGGTATCAGTGAAGCTTTCTTT
. TRBD2 TRBJ2-3 TRBV4-2 CASSQDPAGDITDTQYF TGTGCCAGCAGCCAAGATCCAGCGGGGGATATCACAGATACGCAGTATTTT
. . TRBJ2-2 TRBV10-3 CAISDGKQRTGELFF TGTGCCATCAGTGATGGTAAGCAGCGCACCGGGGAGCTGTTTTTT